This TCR beta chain originates from a study of tumor and adjacent non-tumor tissue in lung cancer. On the study more broadly: The patients, around 10 men and five or six women, were about 30 to 85 with stage I to III disease. General study points: Tumor TCR diversity, when higher, was linked to shorter survival. Tumor tissue had significantly higher TCR diversity than normal lung.

Three rounds of nested PCR, following a modified ARM-PCR protocol, produced the TCRbeta library. TCRdb processed the multiplex PCR reads anew with MiXCR; each CDR3 protein has one entry. This table has about 75,000 distinct CDR3 sequences, under 80% appearing once. Turning to this clonotype: Its antigen is not known. The junction and the germline gene differ at one end; a read error may be behind it.

No cell sorting was done before RNA was extracted from the tissue. Chemotherapy-naive patients with new lung cancer underwent thoracic surgery in China, August–late 2014. This CDR3 contains 14 residues. CDR1 and CDR2 from the germline V gene are SGHNT and YENEEA. The clonotype originates from a woman between 45 and 60 years old with non-small cell lung cancer. V is TRBV11-3 and J is TRBJ2-4; 7 bases are a match to TRBD1. Specimen: lung tumor tissue. CDR3 amino acids: CANCSTGEGGIQYF. CDR3 in DNA: TGTGCCAACTGCTCAACAGGGGAAGGGGGCATTCAATACTTC. Full variable domain (outside the CDR3, taken from reference TRBV11-3 and TRBJ2-4): EAGVVQSPRYKIIEKKQPVAFWCNPISGHNTLYWYLQNLGQGPELLIRYENEEAVDDSQLPKDRFSAERLKGVDSTLKIQPAELGDSAVYLCANCSTGEGGIQYFGAGTRLSVL.